The 9 T cell receptor beta chains presented below share a single source sample, sequenced in a study of blood T cells in healthy people across ages. Alongside a J-beta primer mix, a sample-barcoded 5' primer served in a second PCR lasting roughly 7 to 12 cycles. Using its own MiXCR run on the 5' RACE reads, TCRdb lists one record per CDR3 protein. In the table there are 550,000 to 600,000 distinct CDR3 sequences, roughly 43% of which are singletons. Sequenced material: blood. All receptors derive from an elderly man in good health.

The genes are TRBV9 and TRBJ1-6, with D uncertain. The CDR3 runs to 13 residues. The V end lost 2 bases, the J end lost 9 bases, and 9 bases lay between the germline ends. Germline-derived CDR1 and CDR2 are SGDLS and YYNGEE. The CDR3 DNA sequence: TGTGCCAGCAGCGTGCGAGTTTCTTCACCCCTCCACTTT. It is translated as CASSVRVSSPLHF.

V is TRBV4-1 and J is TRBJ2-3; 8 positions match TRBD2. The ends lost 1 base at V and 5 bases at J; junction bases unmatched: 8. Looked up from germline, CDR1 is MGHRA and CDR2 is YSYEKL. The CDR3 is 16 residues long. The CDR3 sequence: CASSQVGAGEGDTQYF. DNA for the CDR3: TGCGCCAGCAGCCAAGTGGGAGCGGGAGAAGGAGATACGCAGTATTTT.

The chain links TRBV5-1 to TRBJ2-7; D remains unclear. The J call could be wrong; TRBJ2-5 is a better fit for the DNA end. The CDR3 has 14 residues. Per germline, CDR1 SGHRS and CDR2 YFSETQ. CDR3 sequence: CASSVSSPQETQYF. In DNA form, the CDR3 reads TGCGCCAGCAGCGTGTCCTCGCCACAAGAGACCCAGTACTTC.

This clonotype was detected only a few times. The chain carries TRBV7-2 and TRBJ2-2; 7 bases agree with TRBD1. Per the germline V gene, CDR1 is SGHTA and CDR2 is FQGNSA. V dropped 11 bases and J dropped 2; count of bases not matched to a gene: 11. The CDR3 spans 15 residues. This CDR3 is CALRDSGTNTGELFF. The CDR3 nucleotides are TGTGCCCTTCGGGACAGTGGGACAAACACCGGGGAGCTGTTTTTT.

This rearrangement joins TRBV6-9 to TRBJ1-6; 9 nucleotides match TRBD1. Germline V CDR1 and CDR2: MNHGY, SVAAGI. J lost 7 bases, V lost 10 bases, and 14 bases had no gene match. The CDR3 contains 16 residues. The CDR3 is CATSTQGAFYNSPLHF. The CDR3 DNA sequence: TGTGCCACTTCGACACAGGGGGCATTTTACAATTCACCCCTCCACTTT.

This chain joins TRBV6-1 and TRBJ2-7; D may correspond to TRBD1 or TRBD2 (6 bases each). Gene TRBJ2-5 matches the end of the DNA better, so the J call may be wrong. Per germline, CDR1 MNHNS and CDR2 SASEGT. The length of the CDR3 is 15 residues. CDR3 loop: CASSPVGGSRETQYF. As DNA, the CDR3 is TGTGCCAGCAGTCCCGTGGGGGGCTCTAGGGAGACCCAGTACTTC.

The DNA of the CDR3 is TGTGCCAGCACCTTCTCATCCGGGGCTTACGAGCAGTACTTC. Translating gives CASTFSSGAYEQYF. The gene calls are TRBV12-3 or TRBV12-4 and TRBJ2-7; the D call may be TRBD1 or TRBD2 (5 bases each). V lost 7 bases and J 4 bases, leaving 17 bases between the germline ends. This CDR3 is 14 amino acids long.

This clonotype was detected a few times. CDR3 sequence (DNA): TGCAGCGCAAAACAGGGCTACGAGCAGTACTTC. Encoded protein: CSAKQGYEQYF. The chain uses TRBV29-1 and TRBJ2-7; perhaps TRBD1 as D (6 bases). The CDR3 sequence is 11 residues long. Per germline, CDR1 SQVTM and CDR2 ANQGSEA. V dropped 7 bases and J dropped 3 bases, with 10 bases sitting between them.

This chain joins TRBV6-5 and TRBJ1-4; D is possibly TRBD1 (6 bases). Germline V gives CDR1 MNHEY, CDR2 SVGAGI. The V gene lost 5 bases and the J gene lost 2 bases, with 15 bases spanning the gap. CDR3 length equals 16 residues. The CDR3 spells CASSRTQGNTNEKLFF. CDR3 bases: TGTGCCAGCAGTAGGACTCAGGGGAACACTAATGAAAAACTGTTTTTT.